This TCR beta chain was obtained from a study of Ad26.COV2.S vaccination and SARS-CoV-2 variants. Treatment denoted: around 19 received Ad26.COV2.S at low or high dose, single or two shots; roughly five received placebo; per-sample allocation not given. The samples date from day 63 after the first vaccine or placebo injection. Generated by immunoSEQ multiplex PCR, the TCRdb table keeps only in-frame clones and is missing some. This sample has around 300,000 clones, with 86% found just once. V was clipped by 1 base and J by 6 bases, with 12 bases between them. This CDR3 is built from 14 residues. Germline lookup yields CDR1 MNHEY and CDR2 SMNVEV (reference sequence).

This chain uses TRBV27 with TRBJ1-2; possible D gene TRBD1, 5 bases. The sequenced sample was peripheral blood, obtained in a trial of Ad26.COV2.S vaccine versus placebo. The source is a person aged 18-60 years who received the Ad26.COV2.S COVID-19 vaccine or a placebo. CDR3 residues: CASSLLRGNDGYTF. In nucleotides, the CDR3 is TGTGCCAGCAGTTTATTGAGGGGAAATGATGGCTACACCTTC.